This passage covers 8 T cell receptor beta chains from one sample sequenced in a study of neurological immune-mediated disorders. The time point here: longitudinal time-point 1 (baseline). TCRdb used MiXCR to reprocess the 5' RACE reads, holding one entry per CDR3 protein. The sample has tens of thousands of distinct CDR3 sequences; roughly 10% are singletons. Sequencing used PBMCs. These receptors all stem from a man aged 25-40 years in good health.

This clonotype was recorded many times. The chain recombines TRBV3-1 with TRBJ2-1; D not resolved. The CDR3 extends over 14 amino acids. Germline V gene data show CDR1 as LGHDT and CDR2 as YNNKEL (reference sequence). Trimming pared 0 bases from V and 7 bases from J, leaving 10 bases between. The CDR3 loop is CASSQDGYANEQFF. DNA of the CDR3: TGTGCCAGCAGCCAAGACGGCTATGCGAATGAGCAGTTCTTC.

This clonotype has more than one count but fewer than ten. V gene TRBV7-3 combines with J gene TRBJ2-1; 7 bases line up with TRBD2. V trimming: 1 base; J trimming: 0 bases; junction bases outside the gene matches: 3. Per the germline V gene, CDR1 is SGHTA and CDR2 is FQGTGA. The CDR3 is 16 amino acids. Here the CDR3 DNA reads TGTGCCAGCAGCTTAATGAGCGGGGTCTCCTACAATGAGCAGTTCTTC. As protein: CASSLMSGVSYNEQFF.

This chain joins TRBV20-1 and TRBJ2-7; a weak D match, TRBD2 (6 bases). The CDR3 spans 16 residues. Germline CDR1 and CDR2: DFQATT and SNEGSKA (reference sequence). The V end lost 6 bases, the J end lost 4 bases, and 25 bases lay between the germline ends. The CDR3: CSAEVLAQHGGYEQYF. The CDR3, as DNA: TGCAGTGCCGAGGTCCTAGCGCAACATGGGGGGTACGAGCAGTACTTC.

This clonotype was seen ten or more times. The chain couples TRBV20-1 to TRBJ1-6, with 12 positions matching TRBD1. The junction had 9 bases not matched to a gene; V was cut back by 0 bases and J by 9 bases. This CDR3 comprises 17 residues. CDR1 and CDR2 from the germline V gene are DFQATT and SNEGSKA (reference sequence). The CDR3 sequence: CSARDPGQGAVFSPLHF. The CDR3 region has the DNA TGCAGTGCTAGAGATCCGGGACAGGGGGCGGTTTTTTCACCCCTCCACTTT.

The genes are TRBV27 and TRBJ2-3; 12 nucleotides match TRBD2. V trimming: 3 bases; J trimming: 1 base; junction bases outside the gene matches: 5. CDR3 length equals 17 residues. Per germline, CDR1 MNHEY and CDR2 SMNVEV (reference sequence). In nucleotides, the CDR3 is TGTGCCAGCAGTTTCACTAGCGGGAGGTATGGCACAGATACGCAGTATTTT. As protein: CASSFTSGRYGTDTQYF.

This clonotype was observed at least ten times. The chain has TRBV28 and TRBJ1-1; 9 bases line up with TRBD1. CDR3 length: 14 amino acids. V lost 4 bases and J lost 0; bases outside the gene matches: 0. Germline CDR1 and CDR2: MDHEN and SYDVKM. In DNA form, the CDR3 reads TGTGCCAGCAGTTGGGACAGGGTGAACACTGAAGCTTTCTTT. Amino acids: CASSWDRVNTEAFF.

This clonotype came up many times. The V and J genes are TRBV20-1 and TRBJ2-1, with TRBD2 matching 7 bases. J gave up 7 bases and V 1 base, and 10 bases lay outside the gene matches. From germline, CDR1 is DFQATT and CDR2 SNEGSKA (reference sequence). The CDR3 totals 15 residues. CDR3 in amino acids: CSARAIGDYLNEQFF. CDR3 nucleotides: TGCAGTGCTAGAGCTATAGGGGACTACTTGAATGAGCAGTTCTTC.

This clonotype showed up many times. The V call is TRBV3-1, the J call TRBJ2-5; the D call may be TRBD1 or TRBD2 (6 bases each). The V gene lost 4 bases and the J gene lost 3 bases, with 9 bases spanning the gap. CDR1 and CDR2 (germline): LGHDT, YNNKEL (reference sequence). The CDR3 is 13 residues long. The CDR3 here is CASSRRGEETQYF. The DNA for the CDR3 is TGTGCCAGCAGCCGAAGGGGGGAAGAGACCCAGTACTTC.